Below are 2 T cell receptor beta chains sequenced from a single sample in a study of CD8+ T cells in alopecia areata. TCR sequencing used cDNA made by reverse transcription of extracted RNA. Assay used: immunoSEQ multiplex PCR; TCRdb lists only in-frame clones, some missing. The sample includes 90,000 to 150,000 clones, 55% to 80% of them seen just once. The sample comprised CD4+ T cells sorted from blood. The receptors were gathered from a human donor in good health.

The CDR3 here is CASSLSDADYGYTF. CDR3 in DNA: TGCGCCAGCAGCTTGTCAGACGCGGACTATGGCTACACCTTC. The chain has TRBV5-1 and TRBJ1-2, with D unresolved. The CDR3 runs to 14 residues. Germline V lookup: CDR1 SGHRS, CDR2 YFSETQ. V was trimmed by 1 base and J by 3 bases, leaving 10 bases between them.

This clone was observed a handful of times. The chain recombines TRBV25-1 with TRBJ2-5; D is possibly TRBD2 (6 bases). Deletions cut 0 bases from V and 1 base from J, with 9 bases between. The germline V gene encodes CDR1 MGHDK and CDR2 SYGVNS. The CDR3 consists of 15 residues. This CDR3 is CASSEYAGSQETQYF. The DNA of the CDR3 is TGTGCCAGCAGTGAATATGCGGGGTCCCAAGAGACCCAGTACTTC.